This T cell receptor (beta chain) was recovered during a study of long-term antiretroviral therapy in people with HIV. Findings and caveats of the study: ART preceded a rise in diversity that nonetheless stayed lower than in transplant donor controls. Relative to control repertoires, HIV repertoires exhibited narrower CDR3 length ranges. Missing from the dataset were any data on ART adherence, viral resistance or therapy changes.

In the case of this clone: Its antigen is as yet unknown.

Running of the v3.0 immunoSEQ assay took place at survey level. TCRdb's table, derived via immunoSEQ multiplex PCR, lists solely in-frame clones and lacks some. The table shows about 22,000 clones, with 84% occurring only once. The starting material was unsorted PBMCs, obtained 0.1 years before starting antiretroviral therapy. The sequence was collected from a man younger than 30 with HIV.

CDR3 loop: CAWSGGQGPSSYNEQFF. The CDR3 nucleotides read TGTGCCTGGAGTGGGGGACAGGGGCCTAGCTCCTACAATGAGCAGTTCTTC. This chain connects TRBV30 to TRBJ2-1, with 10 bases aligning to TRBD1. This CDR3 spans 17 amino acids. Germline V gene data show CDR1 as GTSNPN and CDR2 as SVGIG (reference sequence). V gave up 1 base and J gave up 0 bases; unmatched junction bases: 6.